The clone carrying this T cell receptor beta chain showed up just once. This record comes from a study of blood T cell repertoires in COVID-19. As originally analysed: Amplification of reference gene primers was used by the study to estimate nucleated cell counts. Only in-frame clones appear in the TCRdb table, and some are missing; sequencing was by immunoSEQ multiplex PCR. That table gives V, J and clone size, and the DNA gave D and trimming. Of around 140,000 clones in the sample, 88% were seen once. Trimming cost V 0 bases and J 6 bases; bases outside gene matches: 6. Germline V gene lookup returns CDR1 SGHRS and CDR2 YFSETQ. The CDR3 sequence is 14 residues long.

The V gene is TRBV5-1, the J gene TRBJ2-7, with TRBD1 identical over 7 bases. Sequencing used peripheral blood. The receptor's source is a woman aged 60-70 years with acute or convalescent COVID-19. Here the CDR3 DNA reads TGCGCCAGCAGCTTGGTGGGACAGATCTCCGAGCAGTACTTC. It codes for CASSLVGQISEQYF.